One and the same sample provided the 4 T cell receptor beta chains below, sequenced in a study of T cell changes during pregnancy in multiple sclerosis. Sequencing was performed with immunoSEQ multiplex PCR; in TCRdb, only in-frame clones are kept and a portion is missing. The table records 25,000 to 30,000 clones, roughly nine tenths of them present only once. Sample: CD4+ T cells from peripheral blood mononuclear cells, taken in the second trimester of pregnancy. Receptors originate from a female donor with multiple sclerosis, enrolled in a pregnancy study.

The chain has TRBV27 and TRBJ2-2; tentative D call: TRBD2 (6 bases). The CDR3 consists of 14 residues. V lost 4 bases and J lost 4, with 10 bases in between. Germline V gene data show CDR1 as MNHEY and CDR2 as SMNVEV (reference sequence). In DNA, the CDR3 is TGTGCCAGCAGTTCGGGACTGATCACCGGGGAGCTGTTTTTT. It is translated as CASSSGLITGELFF.

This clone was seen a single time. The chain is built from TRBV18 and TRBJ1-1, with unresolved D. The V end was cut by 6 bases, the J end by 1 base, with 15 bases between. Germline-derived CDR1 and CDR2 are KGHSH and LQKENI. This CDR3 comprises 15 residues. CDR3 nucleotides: TGTGCCAGCTCCCAATCTCAGCGCGGGAACACTGAAGCTTTCTTT. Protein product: CASSQSQRGNTEAFF.

The CDR3 here is CASSLGLRGETQYF. The DNA for the CDR3 is TGCGCCAGCAGCTTGGGACTCCGGGGTGAGACCCAGTACTTC. The V and J genes are TRBV5-1 and TRBJ2-5; D possibly corresponds to TRBD2 (5 bases). CDR1 and CDR2 from the germline V gene are SGHRS and YFSETQ. Trimming shortened V by 0 bases and J by 5 bases, and 11 bases separated the two germline ends. This CDR3 region has 14 residues.

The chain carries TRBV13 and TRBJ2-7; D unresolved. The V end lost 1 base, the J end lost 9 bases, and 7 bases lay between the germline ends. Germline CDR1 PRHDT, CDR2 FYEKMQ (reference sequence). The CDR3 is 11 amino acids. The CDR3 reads CASSLEAGQYF. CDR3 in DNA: TGTGCCAGCAGCTTAGAGGCAGGGCAGTACTTC.